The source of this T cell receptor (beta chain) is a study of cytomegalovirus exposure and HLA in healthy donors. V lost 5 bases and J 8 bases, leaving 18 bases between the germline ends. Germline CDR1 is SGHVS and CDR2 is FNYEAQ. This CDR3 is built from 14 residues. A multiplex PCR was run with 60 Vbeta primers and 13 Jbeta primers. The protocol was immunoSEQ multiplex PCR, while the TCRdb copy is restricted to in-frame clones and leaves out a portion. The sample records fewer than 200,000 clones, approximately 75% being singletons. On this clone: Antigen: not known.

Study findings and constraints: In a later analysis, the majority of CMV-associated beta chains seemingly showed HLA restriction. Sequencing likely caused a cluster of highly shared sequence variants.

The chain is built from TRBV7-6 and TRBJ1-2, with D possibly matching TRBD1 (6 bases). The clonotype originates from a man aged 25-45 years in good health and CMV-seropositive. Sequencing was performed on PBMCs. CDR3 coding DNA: TGTGCCAGCAGCGGGGAACAGGGAGAAGGAGGCTACACCTTC. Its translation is CASSGEQGEGGYTF.